These T cell receptor beta chains were read from a single sample in a study of cytomegalovirus exposure and HLA in healthy donors. Data came from immunoSEQ multiplex PCR; TCRdb stores just in-frame clones and leaves some out. The sample carries 110,000 or so clones, around 85% recorded once. What was sequenced was PBMCs. The receptors were gathered from a man aged 18 to 35 in good health and CMV-seropositive. Each CDR3 is given with its conserved first and last residue. Clone sizes are given selectively: once, few, many, or a class where the clone is expanded.

v_call,clone_size,j_call,cdr3_aa
TRBV2,-,TRBJ2-4,CASSVWFVGTGGTKNIQYF
TRBV11-2,-,TRBJ1-1,CASSYIQGRGTEAFF
TRBV7-2,once,TRBJ1-2,CASSLGLSHYGYTF
TRBV6-1,-,TRBJ2-2,CASSEKWGATGELFF
TRBV2,-,TRBJ1-5,CASSDRGQLNQPQHF
TRBV4-3,-,TRBJ1-2,CASSQEQGNYGYTF
TRBV6-5,-,TRBJ2-7,CASSLHFGQGYEQYF
TRBV6-1,-,TRBJ2-7,CASSEGATRTYEQYF
TRBV2,once,TRBJ2-1,CASSGGSGYNEQFF
TRBV11-2,-,TRBJ1-6,CASSPPRWSSYNSPLHF
TRBV13,-,TRBJ2-7,CASSPRGGGAVYEQYF
TRBV2,once,TRBJ2-6,CASSRSGANVLTF
TRBV5-6,once,TRBJ2-7,CASSLSDELAGAVYEQYF
TRBV19,-,TRBJ1-1,CASSPDREWGTEAFF
TRBV19,-,TRBJ2-1,CASRRGRGGTGLDEQFF
TRBV7-2,-,TRBJ2-1,CASSLARGEQFF
TRBV6-4,-,TRBJ2-2,CASSEENTGELFF
TRBV6-5,-,TRBJ1-6,CASSYGDRGNSPLHF
TRBV5-6,-,TRBJ1-1,CASRGRRDLLYTEAFF
TRBV28,few,TRBJ1-2,CASSPDRGLRGYTF
TRBV6-1,-,TRBJ1-2,CASMDRGWNYGYTF
TRBV4-2,-,TRBJ2-7,CASSRDSPPLLRNF
TRBV6-6,-,TRBJ2-7,CASSYTLNPGYEQYF
TRBV2,-,TRBJ1-2,CASSLTGGDGYTF
TRBV2,-,TRBJ1-4,CASSSDWTEYEKLFF
TRBV5-1,few,TRBJ2-7,CASSLLGAYEQYF
TRBV6-5,-,TRBJ2-3,CASSYSRATDGDTQYF
TRBV6-4,-,TRBJ2-1,CASGEGYNEQFF
TRBV10-3,-,TRBJ2-7,CAIRGEAGNSYEQYF
TRBV4-3,-,TRBJ1-4,CASSQDLLGAGEKLFF
TRBV18,-,TRBJ1-1,CASSPAVIGTEAFF
TRBV4-1,-,TRBJ2-1,CASSHPDSNWEQFF
TRBV19,-,TRBJ2-1,CASRPGLALNEEQFF
TRBV4-1,-,TRBJ2-3,CASSQDLSDTQYF
TRBV29-1,-,TRBJ1-1,CSVARGSEAFF
TRBV5-1,once,TRBJ1-1,CASSQAGTGGARNTEAFF
TRBV5-1,-,TRBJ2-1,CASSLVGGGAPEQFF
TRBV20-1,-,TRBJ1-2,CSAGTGHGYTF
TRBV28,-,TRBJ1-5,CASSSPGQGEVNPLKYSNQPQHF
TRBV20-1,-,TRBJ1-2,CSRQGSYGYTF
TRBV6-6,-,TRBJ1-1,CASSSPGPGGSTEAFF